One and the same sample provided the 20 T cell receptor beta chains below, sequenced in a study of OX40 agonist ivuxolimab in advanced cancers. The data were produced by immunoSEQ multiplex PCR, yet TCRdb's version contains in-frame clones alone and is incomplete. The sample lists about 74,000 clones, 84% occurring once. The sample consisted of CD4+ or CD8+ T cells sorted from blood, taken in a trial of the OX40 agonist ivuxolimab. Source of these receptors: an adult with an advanced solid tumor such as melanoma, head and neck, liver or kidney cancer.

The chain uses TRBV14 and TRBJ2-1, with D uncertain. The CDR3 loop spans 16 amino acids. Trimming took 0 bases from V and 4 from J, leaving 13 bases between them. The germline V gene encodes CDR1 SGHDN and CDR2 FVKESK. In DNA form, the CDR3 reads TGTGCCAGCAGCCAAGAAATGGTGGCTAAATACAATGAGCAGTTCTTC. This translates into CASSQEMVAKYNEQFF.

The CDR3 DNA is TGTGCCAGCAGCTTAGTACAGGGGAAGGGCGAGCAGTACTTC. Residues: CASSLVQGKGEQYF. The genes are TRBV7-8 and TRBJ2-7, with 7 bases aligning to TRBD1. Trimming at V came to 1 base and at J to 6 bases, leaving 6 bases not matched to a gene. CDR1 and CDR2 from the germline V gene are SGHVS and FQNEAQ. CDR3 length: 14 amino acids.

This chain uses TRBV14 with TRBJ2-5, with D hard to call. Germline V gene data show CDR1 as SGHDN and CDR2 as FVKESK. V was cut by 0 bases and J by 4 bases, with 12 bases left in between. CDR3 length equals 15 residues. The CDR3 loop reads CASSQDVGSRETQYF. The CDR3 coding sequence is TGTGCCAGCAGCCAAGATGTGGGTAGTAGAGAGACCCAGTACTTC.

The genes are TRBV7-9 and TRBJ2-1; TRBD1 matches 7 bases. This CDR3 is 15 amino acids long. V lost 2 bases, J lost 6 bases, and 7 bases stayed unmatched. CDR1 and CDR2 (germline): SEHNR, FQNEAQ (reference sequence). This CDR3 is CASSLRQGALNEQFF. CDR3 in DNA: TGTGCCAGCAGCTTAAGACAGGGAGCCCTCAATGAGCAGTTCTTC.

The V gene is TRBV18, the J gene TRBJ1-5; the D is unclear. Germline CDR1 and CDR2: KGHSH and LQKENI. The CDR3 spans 15 residues. Trimming removed 3 bases from V and 4 bases from J, with 13 bases in between. This CDR3 is CASSPKNGQNQPQHF. DNA for the CDR3: TGTGCCAGCTCACCGAAGAACGGGCAGAATCAGCCCCAGCATTTT.

This clone was counted only a few times. This chain uses TRBV28 with TRBJ1-2, with TRBD1 matching over 12 bases. V gave up 5 bases and J gave up 8 bases; unmatched junction bases: 6. There are 14 residues in the CDR3. Per the germline V gene, CDR1 is MDHEN and CDR2 is SYDVKM. This CDR3 is CASSLGQGAWGYTF. DNA of the CDR3: TGTGCCAGCAGTCTGGGACAGGGGGCTTGGGGCTACACCTTC.

The genes are TRBV7-9 and TRBJ2-5; D may be TRBD2 (5 bases). V lost 2 bases and J 2 bases, leaving 15 bases between the germline ends. CDR1 is SEHNR and CDR2 is FQNEAQ in the germline V gene (reference sequence). The CDR3 length is 16 residues. This CDR3 reads CASSLRVGPGQETQYF. The DNA of the CDR3 is TGTGCCAGCAGCTTAAGAGTAGGGCCGGGACAAGAGACCCAGTACTTC.

The V and J genes are TRBV19 and TRBJ1-2; possible D gene TRBD1, 6 bases. CDR3 length: 14 residues. V was clipped by 6 bases and J by 3 bases, with 14 bases between them. Germline V gives CDR1 LNHDA, CDR2 SQIVND (reference sequence). The CDR3 DNA reads TGTGCCAGTAGGGGACATTCGGGAGACTATGGCTACACCTTC. Residues: CASRGHSGDYGYTF.

The J gene is TRBJ2-4, the V gene TRBV12-5; TRBD2 is a possible D gene (6 bases). V was trimmed by 5 bases and J by 5 bases, leaving 19 bases between them. The CDR3 runs 16 residues. Germline CDR1 reads LGHNT; CDR2 reads FRNRAP. Here the CDR3 reads CASGPPPAGPQNIQYF. Written as DNA, the CDR3 is TGTGCTAGTGGTCCGCCCCCCGCGGGACCCCAAAACATTCAGTACTTC. Full variable domain (missing parts from reference TRBV12-5 and TRBJ2-4): DARVTQTPRHKVTEMGQEVTMRCQPILGHNTVFWYRQTMMQGLELLAYFRNRAPLDDSGMPKDRFSAEMPDATLATLKIQPSEPRDSAVYFCASGPPPAGPQNIQYFGAGTRLSVL.

V is TRBV19 and J is TRBJ2-3; D tentatively reads TRBD1 or TRBD2 (5 bases each). The germline V and J ends were trimmed by 5 bases and 0 bases, with 12 bases remaining between them. Germline lookup yields CDR1 LNHDA and CDR2 SQIVND (reference sequence). CDR3 length equals 15 residues. The CDR3 protein is CASSQGDISTDTQYF. DNA of the CDR3: TGTGCCAGTAGTCAGGGAGACATTAGCACAGATACGCAGTATTTT.

The chain carries TRBV18 and TRBJ2-7, with 9 bases that match TRBD1. This CDR3 contains 15 residues. V was clipped by 5 bases and J by 4 bases; unmatched bases: 9. Germline V gives CDR1 KGHSH, CDR2 LQKENI. The CDR3 reads CASSSTGTGMYEQYF. CDR3 nucleotide sequence: TGTGCCAGCTCATCTACCGGGACAGGGATGTACGAGCAGTACTTC.

The chain combines TRBV13 with TRBJ2-6; D not certain. Trimming stripped 3 bases from V and 0 bases from J, with 6 bases between. There are 15 residues in the CDR3. Germline values: CDR1 PRHDT, CDR2 FYEKMQ (reference sequence). Here the CDR3 DNA reads TGTGCCAGCAGCTTTACAGTCTCTGGGGCCAACGTCCTGACTTTC. Its translation is CASSFTVSGANVLTF.

This clone was picked up a small number of times. The genes are TRBV7-9 and TRBJ1-4; D is undetermined. The V and J ends lost 0 bases and 8 bases respectively, with 4 bases between them. In germline, CDR1 is SEHNR, CDR2 FQNEAQ (reference sequence). There are 12 residues in the CDR3. As DNA, the CDR3 is TGTGCCAGCAGCTTAGCACTGGAAAAACTGTTTTTT. Protein sequence: CASSLALEKLFF.

A single count supports this clone. V is TRBV7-2 and J is TRBJ2-3; 10 bases agree with TRBD2. Germline-derived CDR1 and CDR2 are SGHTA and FQGNSA. The CDR3 consists of 15 residues. After removal of 0 bases from V and 6 bases from J, the junction contained 3 bases not matched to a gene. The CDR3 loop is CASSLALAGVDTQYF. DNA of the CDR3: TGTGCCAGCAGCTTAGCCCTAGCGGGAGTTGATACGCAGTATTTT. Looking up the rest from reference TRBV7-2 and TRBJ2-3 gives the full variable domain: GAGVSQSPSNKVTEKGKDVELRCDPISGHTALYWYRQSLGQGLEFLIYFQGNSAPDKSGLPSDRFSAERTGGSVSTLTIQRTQQEDSAVYLCASSLALAGVDTQYFGPGTRLTVL.

The chain links TRBV2 to TRBJ1-3; D is undetermined. The CDR3 is 15 residues long. CDR1 is SNHLY and CDR2 is FYNNEI in the germline V gene. V lost 1 base and J 0 bases, leaving 7 bases between the germline ends. CDR3 sequence reads: CASSEDPSSGNTIYF. CDR3 in DNA: TGTGCCAGCAGTGAAGACCCGAGCTCTGGAAACACCATATATTTT.

This clone has a handful of counts. The gene calls are TRBV19 and TRBJ2-7, with D possibly matching TRBD1 (5 bases). The CDR3 has 13 amino acids. V dropped 5 bases and J dropped 4 bases, with 12 bases sitting between them. Germline V lookup: CDR1 LNHDA, CDR2 SQIVND (reference sequence). CDR3 sequence (DNA): TGTGCCAGTAGTGCCGCAGGGATATACGAGCAGTACTTC. It codes for CASSAAGIYEQYF.

This clone was found a few times. The chain uses TRBV29-1 and TRBJ1-1; D unresolved. Per germline, CDR1 SQVTM and CDR2 ANQGSEA. This CDR3 has 9 amino acids. V was trimmed by 7 bases and J by 3 bases, leaving 3 bases between them. The CDR3 DNA is TGCAGCGGTGACACTGAAGCTTTCTTT. This translates into CSGDTEAFF.

This clone turned up a few times. The chain joins TRBV5-1 to TRBJ1-4; D unclear. CDR3 length equals 14 residues. V lost 4 bases, J lost 4 bases, and 11 bases lay in between. CDR1 SGHRS and CDR2 YFSETQ come from the germline V gene. The CDR3 DNA follows: TGCGCCAGCAGCCTGACAATGCTTAATGAAAAACTGTTTTTT. Protein product: CASSLTMLNEKLFF.

The rearrangement joins TRBV19 to TRBJ1-5; D not resolved. Germline-derived CDR1 and CDR2 are LNHDA and SQIVND (reference sequence). CDR3 size: 13 residues. The ends were cut back, 2 bases at V and 6 bases at J, with 8 bases in the middle. For the CDR3, the DNA is TGTGCCAGTAGTATATTCATCAGTCAGCCCCAGCATTTT. Its protein product is CASSIFISQPQHF.

The chain employs TRBV7-2 and TRBJ2-3; possibly TRBD2 for D (6 bases). Trimming left V 3 bases short and J 2 bases short, with 12 bases between. Germline V gene sequence: CDR1 SGHTA, CDR2 FQGNSA. The CDR3 totals 15 residues. The CDR3 coding sequence is TGTGCCAGCAGCTTTCGGCAGGGACTCACAGATACGCAGTATTTT. Translation: CASSFRQGLTDTQYF.